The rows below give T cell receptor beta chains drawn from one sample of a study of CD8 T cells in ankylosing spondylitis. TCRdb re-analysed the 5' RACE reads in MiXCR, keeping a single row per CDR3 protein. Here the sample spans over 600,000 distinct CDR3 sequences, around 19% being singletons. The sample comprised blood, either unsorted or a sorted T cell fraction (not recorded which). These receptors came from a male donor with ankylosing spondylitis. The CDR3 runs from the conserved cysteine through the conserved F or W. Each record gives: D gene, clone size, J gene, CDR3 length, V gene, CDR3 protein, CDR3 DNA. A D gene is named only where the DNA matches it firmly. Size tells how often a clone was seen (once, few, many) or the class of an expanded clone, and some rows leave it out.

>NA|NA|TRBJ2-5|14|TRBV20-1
CSAPGGVTKETQYF
TGCAGTGCTCCAGGGGGGGTTACAAAAGAGACCCAGTACTTC
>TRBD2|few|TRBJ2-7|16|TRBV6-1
CASSEDGTSGSYEQYF
TGTGCCAGCAGTGAAGATGGGACTAGTGGCTCCTACGAGCAGTACTTC
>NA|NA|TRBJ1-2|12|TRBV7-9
CASSPEDGRYTF
TGTGCCAGCAGCCCGGAAGATGGGCGCTACACCTTC
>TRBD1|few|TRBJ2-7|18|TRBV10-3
CAPTGDREGLRTGDEQYF
TGTGCCCCTACTGGGGACAGGGAGGGCCTGAGGACCGGAGACGAGCAGTACTTC
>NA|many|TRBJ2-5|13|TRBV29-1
CSVARDPQETQYF
TGCAGCGTGGCTCGGGACCCCCAAGAGACCCAGTACTTC
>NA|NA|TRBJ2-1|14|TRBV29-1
CSVGVGGSYNEQFF
TGCAGCGTTGGGGTTGGAGGTTCCTACAATGAGCAGTTCTTC
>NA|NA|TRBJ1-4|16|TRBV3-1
CASSSNPQAANEKLFF
TGTGCCAGCAGTTCGAACCCGCAGGCGGCTAATGAAAAACTGTTTTTT
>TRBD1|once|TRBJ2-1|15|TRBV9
CASSPHGTDDNEQFF
TGTGCCAGCAGCCCCCACGGGACAGATGACAATGAGCAGTTCTTC
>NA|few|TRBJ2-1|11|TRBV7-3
CASRSRDEQFF
TGTGCCAGCAGGTCCAGGGATGAGCAGTTCTTC
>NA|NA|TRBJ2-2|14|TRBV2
CASIRPEGTGELFF
TGTGCCAGCATCCGCCCCGAGGGGACCGGGGAGCTGTTTTTT
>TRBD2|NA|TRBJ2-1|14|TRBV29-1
CSVVAGGKYNEQFF
TGCAGCGTTGTAGCGGGAGGGAAGTACAATGAGCAGTTCTTC
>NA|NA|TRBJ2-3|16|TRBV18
CASSPTSGGVTDTQYF
TGTGCCAGCTCCCCCACGTCGGGGGGCGTAACAGATACGCAGTATTTT
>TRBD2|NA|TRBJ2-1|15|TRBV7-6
CASSPTSGGQGEQFF
TGTGCCAGCAGCCCAACTAGCGGGGGCCAAGGGGAGCAGTTCTTC
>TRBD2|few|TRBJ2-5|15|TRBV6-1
CASSRLAGLGETQYF
TGTGCCAGCAGTCGACTAGCGGGGCTGGGGGAGACCCAGTACTTC
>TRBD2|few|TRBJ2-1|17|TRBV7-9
CASSHGTSGRAYNEQFF
TGTGCCAGCAGCCACGGGACTAGCGGGAGGGCCTACAATGAGCAGTTCTTC
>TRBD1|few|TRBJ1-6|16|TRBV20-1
CSARPGTGGESSPLHF
TGCAGTGCCCGTCCCGGGACAGGGGGCGAGAGTTCACCCCTCCACTTT
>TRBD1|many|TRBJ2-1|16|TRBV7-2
CASSLAPGTAYNEQFF
TGTGCCAGCAGCTTAGCGCCCGGGACAGCATACAATGAGCAGTTCTTC
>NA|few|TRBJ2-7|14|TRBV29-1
CSVETGRSGDEQYF
TGCAGCGTGGAAACAGGCAGGTCGGGGGACGAGCAGTACTTC
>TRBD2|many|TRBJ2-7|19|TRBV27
CASSLLPGTSGGIPYEQYF
TGTGCCAGCAGTTTACTCCCAGGAACTAGCGGGGGGATCCCCTACGAGCAGTACTTC
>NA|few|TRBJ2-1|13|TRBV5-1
CASKQDSYNEQFF
TGCGCCAGCAAACAGGACTCCTACAATGAGCAGTTCTTC
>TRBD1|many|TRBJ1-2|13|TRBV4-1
CASSQRTGDGYTF
TGCGCCAGCAGCCAACGGACAGGAGATGGCTACACCTTC
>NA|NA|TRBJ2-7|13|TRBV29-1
CSVVYRVSYEQYF
TGCAGCGTTGTTTATCGGGTTTCCTACGAGCAGTACTTC
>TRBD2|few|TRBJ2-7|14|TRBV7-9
CASSSSGRYYEQYF
TGTGCCAGCAGCTCTAGCGGGAGATACTACGAGCAGTACTTC
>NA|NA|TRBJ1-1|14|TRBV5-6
CASSLEGYYTEAFF
TGTGCCAGCAGCTTGGAGGGCTATTACACTGAAGCTTTCTTT
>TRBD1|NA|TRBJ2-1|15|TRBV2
CASSIRGLAYNEQFF
TGTGCCAGCAGTATCAGGGGGCTCGCCTACAATGAGCAGTTCTTC
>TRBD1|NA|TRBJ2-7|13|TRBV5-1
CASRDRASGEQYF
TGCGCCAGCAGGGACAGGGCGTCTGGCGAGCAGTACTTC
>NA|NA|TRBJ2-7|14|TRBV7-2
CASSLLEGVYEQYF
TGTGCCAGCAGCCTACTAGAGGGGGTTTACGAGCAGTACTTC
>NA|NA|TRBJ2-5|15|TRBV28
CASSGSGGPVLGQYF
TGTGCCAGCAGCGGGTCCGGCGGGCCCGTACTGGGCCAGTACTTC
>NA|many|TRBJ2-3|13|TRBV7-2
CASSLGGPDTQYF
TGTGCCAGCAGCTTAGGAGGACCAGATACGCAGTATTTT
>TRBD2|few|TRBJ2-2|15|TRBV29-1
CSVGSLAGGNGELFF
TGCAGCGTTGGTAGTCTAGCGGGAGGGAACGGGGAGCTGTTTTTT
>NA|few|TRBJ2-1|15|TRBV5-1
CASSAHTGLSTEQFF
TGCGCCAGCAGCGCCCACACAGGGTTGAGCACTGAGCAGTTCTTC
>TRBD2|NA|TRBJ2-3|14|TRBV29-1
CSVMRLALTDTQYF
TGCAGCGTTATGAGACTAGCTCTCACAGATACGCAGTATTTT
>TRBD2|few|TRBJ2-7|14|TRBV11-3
CASRSGGSSYEQYF
TGTGCCAGCCGTAGCGGGGGCAGCTCCTACGAGCAGTACTTC
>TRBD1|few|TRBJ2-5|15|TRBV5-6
CASSMTGYGQETQYF
TGTGCCAGCAGCATGACAGGGTACGGCCAAGAGACCCAGTACTTC
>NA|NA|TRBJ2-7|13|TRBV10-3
CAIRPGTDYEQYF
TGTGCCATCAGGCCCGGGACGGACTACGAGCAGTACTTC
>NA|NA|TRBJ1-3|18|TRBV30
CAWSERLGTRSSGNTIYF
TGTGCCTGGAGTGAGCGTTTGGGGACTCGGAGCTCTGGAAACACCATATATTTT
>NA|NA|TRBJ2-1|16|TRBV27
CASSPLPGAAYNEQFF
TGTGCCAGCAGCCCCTTGCCGGGAGCTGCATACAATGAGCAGTTCTTC
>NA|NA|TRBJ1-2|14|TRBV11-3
CASSKDSRQDGYTF
TGTGCCAGCAGCAAAGACAGCCGGCAGGATGGCTACACCTTC
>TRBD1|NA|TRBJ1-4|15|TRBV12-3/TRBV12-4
CASSRGQGFGEKLFF
TGTGCCAGCAGTCGAGGACAGGGGTTCGGTGAAAAACTGTTTTTT
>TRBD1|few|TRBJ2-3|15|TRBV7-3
CASSWGQGGSDTQYF
TGTGCCAGCAGCTGGGGACAGGGCGGGTCAGATACGCAGTATTTT
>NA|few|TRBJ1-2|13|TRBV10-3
CASGTGPIYGYTF
TGTGCCAGCGGGACGGGGCCTATCTATGGCTACACCTTC